This passage covers 19 T cell receptor beta chains from one sample sequenced in a study of shared clonotypes between healthy human individuals. Sequenced by immunoSEQ multiplex PCR; TCRdb stores in-frame clones only, minus some. Of about 690,000 clones in the sample, 80% to 95% were seen once. Sequenced sample: memory CD8+ T cells from PBMCs. Noted subset: CD45RO+ cells pooled with CCR7-negative TemRA cells. These receptors were obtained from a young man in good health. Some clones in this sample may be carry-over from other donors' samples.

This rearrangement joins TRBV4-3 to TRBJ1-2, with a weak D call TRBD1 (6 bases). The CDR3 is 16 amino acids. Looked up from germline, CDR1 is LGHNA and CDR2 is YSLEER. V was trimmed by 5 bases and J by 8 bases, leaving 24 bases between them. The CDR3 spells CASSSLEGVELPGYTF. The CDR3 DNA reads TGCGCCAGCAGCTCGTTAGAGGGGGTTGAGTTGCCGGGCTACACCTTC.

J is TRBJ2-7 and V is TRBV4-1; D gene ambiguous. This CDR3 is built from 14 residues. Trimming stripped 4 bases from V and 0 bases from J, with 10 bases between. Germline CDR1 is MGHRA and CDR2 is YSYEKL. This CDR3 is CASSLTFTSYEQYF. In nucleotides, the CDR3 is TGCGCCAGCAGCCTTACATTCACCTCCTACGAGCAGTACTTC.

The chain links TRBV7-9 to TRBJ2-7; D remains unclear. The CDR3 consists of 13 residues. CDR1 and CDR2 from the germline V gene are SEHNR and FQNEAQ (reference sequence). The ends were cut back, 1 base at V and 5 bases at J, with 9 bases in the middle. In nucleotides, the CDR3 is TGTGCCAGCAGCTTAGGTGGGGTCCACGAGCAGTACTTC. Its protein product is CASSLGGVHEQYF.

This chain links TRBV7-8 with TRBJ2-2; D call uncertain. Germline CDR1 is SGHVS and CDR2 is FQNEAQ. V shed 3 bases and J shed 6 bases, with 8 bases lying between them. This CDR3 is built from 13 residues. The CDR3 spells CASSLIGAGELFF. For the CDR3, the DNA is TGTGCCAGCAGCTTGATAGGAGCCGGGGAGCTGTTTTTT. Full variable domain (missing parts from reference TRBV7-8 and TRBJ2-2): GAGVSQSPRYKVAKRGQDVALRCDPISGHVSLFWYQQALGQGPEFLTYFQNEAQLDKSGLPSDRFFAERPEGSVSTLKIQRTQQEDSAVYLCASSLIGAGELFFGEGSRLTVL.

The CDR3 DNA reads TGTGCCAGCAGTTCGCGACTAGCTGCTGCTGAAGAGACCCAGTACTTC. It encodes CASSSRLAAAEETQYF. The chain joins TRBV7-9 to TRBJ2-5; 7 bases are a match to TRBD2. The V gene's germline CDR1 is SEHNR and CDR2 FQNEAQ (reference sequence). Unmatched junction bases numbered 13, after V lost 6 bases and J lost 3 bases. The length of the CDR3 is 16 residues. The whole variable domain, remainder taken from reference TRBV7-9 and TRBJ2-5, is DTGVSQNPRHKITKRGQNVTFRCDPISEHNRLYWYRQTLGQGPEFLTYFQNEAQLEKSRLLSDRFSAERPKGSFSTLEIQRTEQGDSAMYLCASSSRLAAAEETQYFGPGTRLLVL.

The DNA for the CDR3 is TGTGCCAGCAGCCCTGACTACTACGAGCAGTACTTC. It encodes CASSPDYYEQYF. The V and J genes are TRBV28 and TRBJ2-7; tentatively, D is TRBD2 (5 bases). Trimming stripped 6 bases from V and 3 bases from J, with 9 bases between. The V gene's germline CDR1 is MDHEN and CDR2 SYDVKM. CDR3 size: 12 residues.

V is TRBV2 and J is TRBJ2-1, with unresolved D. V was pared by 5 bases and J by 8 bases, with 10 bases between. Germline V CDR1 and CDR2: SNHLY, FYNNEI. This CDR3 contains 12 residues. The DNA for the CDR3 is TGTGCCAGCAGTACGTGGGTCGATGAGCAGTTCTTC. This codes for CASSTWVDEQFF.

The chain links TRBV7-2 to TRBJ2-7; 7 nucleotides match TRBD1. The germline CDR1 and CDR2 sequences are SGHTA and FQGNSA. The CDR3 is 15 amino acids. V trimming: 5 bases; J trimming: 3 bases; junction bases outside the gene matches: 10. The CDR3, as DNA: TGTGCCAGCAGCCCCCGAGACAGGGTTATCTACGAGCAGTACTTC. Translated, it gives CASSPRDRVIYEQYF.

The chain is built from TRBV27 and TRBJ2-7; D is ambiguous. With 2 bases removed from V and 4 bases from J, the gap between germline ends came to 12 bases. Per germline, CDR1 MNHEY and CDR2 SMNVEV (reference sequence). This CDR3 has 14 amino acids. CDR3 sequence: CASSLGPNWYEQYF. The CDR3 DNA sequence: TGTGCCAGCAGTTTAGGCCCTAACTGGTACGAGCAGTACTTC.

This clone was recorded only once. J is TRBJ2-1 and V is TRBV11-2; tentatively, D is TRBD2 (6 bases). V lost 1 base, J lost 6 bases, and 16 bases lay in between. The CDR3 sequence is 16 residues long. Germline CDR1 reads SGHAT; CDR2 reads FQNNGV. Here the CDR3 DNA reads TGTGCCAGCAGCTTAGGTTTGCGGGGCAACGCCAATGAGCAGTTCTTC. Protein sequence: CASSLGLRGNANEQFF. Using reference TRBV11-2 and TRBJ2-1 for the parts outside the CDR3, the full variable domain is EAGVAQSPRYKIIEKRQSVAFWCNPISGHATLYWYQQILGQGPKLLIQFQNNGVVDDSQLPKDRFSAERLKGVDSTLKIQPAKLEDSAVYLCASSLGLRGNANEQFFGPGTRLTVL.

The V and J genes are TRBV11-2 and TRBJ1-2; D may be TRBD1 (5 bases). The CDR3 runs to 17 residues. V was clipped by 6 bases and J by 2 bases, with 22 bases between them. Germline CDR1 is SGHAT and CDR2 is FQNNGV. CDR3 in amino acids: CASSPRGAGTLNYGYTF. CDR3 DNA sequence: TGTGCCAGCAGTCCAAGAGGGGCAGGGACTCTAAACTATGGCTACACCTTC.

V is TRBV6-1 and J is TRBJ2-7, with D possibly TRBD1 on 5 matching bases. Germline V gene sequence: CDR1 MNHNS, CDR2 SASEGT. The CDR3 is made up of 13 amino acids. The V and J ends lost 8 bases and 3 bases respectively, with 14 bases between them. CDR3 in DNA: TGTGCCAGCGACGGACATAAAAACTACGAGCAGTACTTC. Encoded protein: CASDGHKNYEQYF.

The chain combines TRBV7-8 with TRBJ2-3, with D possibly being TRBD2 (6 bases). This CDR3 is 15 amino acids long. V lost 1 base and J 6 bases, leaving 14 bases between the germline ends. The germline CDR1 and CDR2 sequences are SGHVS and FQNEAQ. CDR3 sequence (DNA): TGTGCCAGCAGCTTAGGGTACGGGAGAGCGGATACGCAGTATTTT. It is translated as CASSLGYGRADTQYF. Together with reference TRBV7-8 and TRBJ2-3, the CDR3 gives the full variable domain: GAGVSQSPRYKVAKRGQDVALRCDPISGHVSLFWYQQALGQGPEFLTYFQNEAQLDKSGLPSDRFFAERPEGSVSTLKIQRTQQEDSAVYLCASSLGYGRADTQYFGPGTRLTVL.

This rearrangement joins TRBV4-1 to TRBJ2-1; D gene ambiguous. Trimming took 0 bases from V and 15 from J, leaving 18 bases between them. The CDR3 contains 14 residues. Per germline, CDR1 MGHRA and CDR2 YSYEKL. The CDR3 DNA reads TGCGCCAGCAGCCAAGATCTCCTGGATACCTCGCGGTTCTTC. Its protein product is CASSQDLLDTSRFF.

This clone appeared a single time. The chain carries TRBV7-3 and TRBJ2-3, with 11 bases matching TRBD2. This CDR3 is 18 amino acids long. Germline V gives CDR1 SGHTA, CDR2 FQGTGA. Losses at the gene ends were 1 base for V and 3 bases for J; bases not matched to a gene: 9. The CDR3 loop is CASSLNPGGLAETDTQYF. CDR3 nucleotides: TGTGCCAGCAGCTTAAACCCAGGGGGACTAGCGGAAACAGATACGCAGTATTTT.

The rearrangement joins TRBV2 to TRBJ2-7; D unresolved. Germline V lookup: CDR1 SNHLY, CDR2 FYNNEI. Trimming stripped 3 bases from V and 2 bases from J, with 8 bases between. The CDR3 consists of 13 residues. This chain's CDR3 is CASSETPPYEQYF. The CDR3 DNA sequence: TGTGCCAGCAGTGAGACTCCCCCCTACGAGCAGTACTTC.

This clone is a singleton in its sample. J is TRBJ2-7 and V is TRBV5-4; D is possibly TRBD2 (7 bases). The CDR3 is 14 residues long. Germline values: CDR1 SGHNT, CDR2 YYREEE (reference sequence). The ends were cut back, 1 base at V and 3 bases at J, with 11 bases in the middle. In DNA, the CDR3 is TGTGCCAGCAGCTTGAGAGGGGGGGTCTACGAGCAGTACTTC. Protein product: CASSLRGGVYEQYF.

The genes are TRBV5-6 and TRBJ2-3; TRBD2 is a possible D gene (6 bases). The germline gives CDR1 SGHDT, CDR2 YYEEEE. CDR3 size: 14 residues. Trimming pared 4 bases from V and 2 bases from J, leaving 11 bases between. The CDR3 DNA sequence: TGTGCCAGCAGCCGTAGCGGTACCACAGATACGCAGTATTTT. Translating it yields CASSRSGTTDTQYF.

The chain combines TRBV4-1 with TRBJ2-2; 7 nucleotides line up with TRBD2. With 0 bases clipped from V and 8 bases from J, the junction kept 9 bases outside the gene matches. CDR1 is MGHRA, CDR2 YSYEKL, per germline. The CDR3 totals 16 residues. The CDR3 region is CASSQEAFGSGGELFF. The CDR3 DNA reads as TGCGCCAGCAGCCAAGAGGCCTTCGGTAGCGGGGGGGAGCTGTTTTTT.